The rows below give T cell receptor beta chains drawn from one sample of a study of graft-versus-host responses after intestinal transplantation. Sequenced by immunoSEQ multiplex PCR; TCRdb stores in-frame clones only, minus some. Found here are approximately 130,000 clones, around nine tenths of them singletons; the top ten hold roughly 0.16%. Their antigens are not known. The sample here was unstimulated CD4+ T cells sorted from spleen or lymph node cells, taken before intestinal transplant. The origin of the receptors is a human donor who received an intestinal transplant. The CDR3 runs from the conserved cysteine through the conserved F or W. Each record gives: J gene, D gene, V gene, clone size, CDR3 DNA, CDR3 protein. A D gene is named only where the DNA matches it firmly. Not all rows give a size; the values are once, few, many and, for expanded clones, a class.

j_call: TRBJ1-5; d_call: .; v_call: TRBV5-1; clone_size: .; cdr3_nt: TGCGCCAGCAGCTTGGAAGGTCAGCCCCAGCATTTT; cdr3_aa: CASSLEGQPQHF
j_call: TRBJ2-1; d_call: TRBD1; v_call: TRBV11-3; clone_size: .; cdr3_nt: TGTGCCAGCAGCTTAGAGGGACAGGGACCCAATGAGCAGTTCTTC; cdr3_aa: CASSLEGQGPNEQFF
j_call: TRBJ1-5; d_call: .; v_call: TRBV19; clone_size: .; cdr3_nt: TGTGCCAGTAGTGAGGGCCTTGATCAGCCCCAGCATTTT; cdr3_aa: CASSEGLDQPQHF
j_call: TRBJ2-1; d_call: .; v_call: TRBV5-5; clone_size: .; cdr3_nt: TGTGCCAGCAGCGGAGGGGGGAGCTCCTACAATGAGCAGTTCTTC; cdr3_aa: CASSGGGSSYNEQFF
j_call: TRBJ2-7; d_call: .; v_call: TRBV7-9; clone_size: .; cdr3_nt: TGTGCCAGCAGCTTGTTCCACGAGCAGTACTTC; cdr3_aa: CASSLFHEQYF
j_call: TRBJ2-3; d_call: TRBD2; v_call: TRBV4-1; clone_size: .; cdr3_nt: TGCGCCAGCAGCCGTTACCCGGGACTAGCTTCAGATACGCAGTATTTT; cdr3_aa: CASSRYPGLASDTQYF
j_call: TRBJ1-2; d_call: TRBD1; v_call: TRBV5-1; clone_size: .; cdr3_nt: TGCGCCAGCAGCTTGGCGACAGGGGTTGTGGGGTACACCTTC; cdr3_aa: CASSLATGVVGYTF
j_call: TRBJ2-1; d_call: TRBD1; v_call: TRBV12-5; clone_size: once; cdr3_nt: TGTGCTAGTGCCTTAGGTGGGACAGGATACAATGAGCAGTTCTTC; cdr3_aa: CASALGGTGYNEQFF
j_call: TRBJ1-2; d_call: .; v_call: TRBV30; clone_size: .; cdr3_nt: TGTGCCTGGAGTCTCCATGTGGCGGGCTACACCTTC; cdr3_aa: CAWSLHVAGYTF
j_call: TRBJ1-6; d_call: .; v_call: TRBV29-1; clone_size: .; cdr3_nt: TGCAGCGTTGGGGGAGATAATTCACCCCTCCACTTT; cdr3_aa: CSVGGDNSPLHF
j_call: TRBJ2-7; d_call: .; v_call: TRBV25-1; clone_size: .; cdr3_nt: TGTGCCAGCAGCGCCCCGATGAACCACGAGCAGTACTTC; cdr3_aa: CASSAPMNHEQYF
j_call: TRBJ2-5; d_call: .; v_call: TRBV30; clone_size: .; cdr3_nt: TGTGCCTGGAGTCACAGGGTGGGGGAGACCCAGTACTTC; cdr3_aa: CAWSHRVGETQYF
j_call: TRBJ1-2; d_call: TRBD1; v_call: TRBV5-4; clone_size: .; cdr3_nt: TGTGCCAGCAGCCAGGGGGGGTACAGGAACTATGGCTACACCTTC; cdr3_aa: CASSQGGYRNYGYTF
j_call: TRBJ2-6; d_call: .; v_call: TRBV15; clone_size: .; cdr3_nt: TGTGCCACCAGCAGACTTCCGCGGAGCTCTGGGGCCAACGTCCTGACTTTC; cdr3_aa: CATSRLPRSSGANVLTF
j_call: TRBJ1-2; d_call: TRBD1; v_call: TRBV6-1; clone_size: .; cdr3_nt: TGTGCCAGCAGGGGGGACAGCGGCTATGGCTACACCTTC; cdr3_aa: CASRGDSGYGYTF
j_call: TRBJ2-2; d_call: .; v_call: TRBV18; clone_size: once; cdr3_nt: TGTGCCAGCTCACCAGCTCTCGGCCAAGGGAACACCGGGGAGCTGTTTTTT; cdr3_aa: CASSPALGQGNTGELFF
j_call: TRBJ2-4; d_call: .; v_call: TRBV18; clone_size: .; cdr3_nt: TGTGCCAGCTCCCTGAACCGGGCAAGGGGTTCGGACATTCAGTACTTC; cdr3_aa: CASSLNRARGSDIQYF
j_call: TRBJ2-2; d_call: TRBD1; v_call: TRBV30; clone_size: .; cdr3_nt: TGTGCCTGGAGGACAGGGTCGAACACCGGGGAGCTGTTTTTT; cdr3_aa: CAWRTGSNTGELFF
j_call: TRBJ1-2; d_call: .; v_call: TRBV5-6; clone_size: .; cdr3_nt: TGTGCCAGCACCCTATCGGGGGACGGCTACACCTTC; cdr3_aa: CASTLSGDGYTF
j_call: TRBJ2-7; d_call: .; v_call: TRBV21-1; clone_size: .; cdr3_nt: TGTGCCACGTCGAACGCCGGCCCCTACGAGCAGTACTTC; cdr3_aa: CATSNAGPYEQYF
j_call: TRBJ2-3; d_call: TRBD2; v_call: TRBV10-2; clone_size: .; cdr3_nt: TGCGCCAGCAGCCCCGGGACTAGCGGGACGAGCACAGATACGCAGTATTTT; cdr3_aa: CASSPGTSGTSTDTQYF
j_call: TRBJ1-5; d_call: .; v_call: TRBV19; clone_size: .; cdr3_nt: TGTGCCAGTAGTAGGGTTCCGCAGAACAATCAGCCCCAGCATTTT; cdr3_aa: CASSRVPQNNQPQHF
j_call: TRBJ2-7; d_call: .; v_call: TRBV11-2; clone_size: .; cdr3_nt: TGTGCCAGCAGCCATCCCACCGGGACAAAGCGCTACGAGCAGTACTTC; cdr3_aa: CASSHPTGTKRYEQYF
j_call: TRBJ2-2; d_call: TRBD2; v_call: TRBV9; clone_size: .; cdr3_nt: TGTGCCAGCAGCGTAGGTTCGCGCGGGGGGGCTTCGGGGGAGCTGTTTTTT; cdr3_aa: CASSVGSRGGASGELFF
j_call: TRBJ2-7; d_call: .; v_call: TRBV7-9; clone_size: once; cdr3_nt: TGTGCCAGCAGCTTGGCCAATCCCTACGAGCAGTACTTC; cdr3_aa: CASSLANPYEQYF
j_call: TRBJ2-5; d_call: .; v_call: TRBV29-1; clone_size: once; cdr3_nt: TGCAGCGTTGACAGGGGAGGAGAGACTCAGTACTTC; cdr3_aa: CSVDRGGETQYF
j_call: TRBJ2-2; d_call: .; v_call: TRBV19; clone_size: few; cdr3_nt: TGTGCCAGTAGTATAGATCTGGGGAGGACCGGGGAGCTGTTTTTT; cdr3_aa: CASSIDLGRTGELFF
j_call: TRBJ2-7; d_call: .; v_call: TRBV5-1; clone_size: .; cdr3_nt: TGCGCCAGCAGCTCCCCGGGACTGTACGAGCAGTACTTC; cdr3_aa: CASSSPGLYEQYF
j_call: TRBJ2-5; d_call: .; v_call: TRBV6-5; clone_size: once; cdr3_nt: TGTGCCAGCAGTTACGCGGGGAGAGAGACCCAGTACTTC; cdr3_aa: CASSYAGRETQYF
j_call: TRBJ2-6; d_call: .; v_call: TRBV6-1; clone_size: .; cdr3_nt: TGTGCCAGCAGTGAACCCGCCCGTGCCAACGTCCTGACTTTC; cdr3_aa: CASSEPARANVLTF
j_call: TRBJ2-7; d_call: .; v_call: TRBV29-1; clone_size: .; cdr3_nt: TGCAGCGTTGGGACACTTTACGAGCAGTACTTC; cdr3_aa: CSVGTLYEQYF
j_call: TRBJ1-5; d_call: .; v_call: TRBV4-1; clone_size: .; cdr3_nt: TGCGCCAGCAGCCAAGCCCACCTGACAGGAGCTAGCAATCAGCCCCAGCATTTT; cdr3_aa: CASSQAHLTGASNQPQHF
j_call: TRBJ2-7; d_call: .; v_call: TRBV5-5; clone_size: .; cdr3_nt: TGTGCCAGCAGCTTGGGCCCAGGGTTTACCGCGGACGAGCAGTACTTC; cdr3_aa: CASSLGPGFTADEQYF
j_call: TRBJ1-1; d_call: TRBD1; v_call: TRBV11-2; clone_size: .; cdr3_nt: TGTGCCAGCAGCCCCCGGACAGGGGGTATTTTCGGGGAAGCTTTCTTT; cdr3_aa: CASSPRTGGIFGEAFF
j_call: TRBJ1-5; d_call: .; v_call: TRBV27; clone_size: .; cdr3_nt: TGTGCCAGCAGTATCACAGGCTCCCATCAGCCCCAGCATTTT; cdr3_aa: CASSITGSHQPQHF
j_call: TRBJ1-2; d_call: TRBD1; v_call: TRBV7-9; clone_size: .; cdr3_nt: TGTGCCAGCAGCGGGCAGACAGGGGACTATGGCTACACCTTC; cdr3_aa: CASSGQTGDYGYTF
j_call: TRBJ2-1; d_call: TRBD1; v_call: TRBV6-1; clone_size: .; cdr3_nt: TGTGCCAGCAGTATATGGACAGGGGGCTACAATGAGCAGTTCTTC; cdr3_aa: CASSIWTGGYNEQFF
j_call: TRBJ1-4; d_call: .; v_call: TRBV25-1; clone_size: .; cdr3_nt: TGTGCCAGCAGTGAACAGGGCAGGGAAAAACTGTTTTTT; cdr3_aa: CASSEQGREKLFF
j_call: TRBJ2-3; d_call: .; v_call: TRBV4-1; clone_size: .; cdr3_nt: TGCGCCAGCAGCCAGATTAGCGATCCCACAGATACGCAGTATTTT; cdr3_aa: CASSQISDPTDTQYF
j_call: TRBJ1-2; d_call: TRBD1; v_call: TRBV5-4; clone_size: .; cdr3_nt: TGTGCCAGCAGCTTGGAGTCCCGGACAGGCGACGACACCTTC; cdr3_aa: CASSLESRTGDDTF
j_call: TRBJ2-2; d_call: TRBD1; v_call: TRBV7-7; clone_size: .; cdr3_nt: TGTGCCAGCAGCCACACAGGGGCCGGGGAGCTGTTTTTT; cdr3_aa: CASSHTGAGELFF
j_call: TRBJ2-2; d_call: .; v_call: TRBV7-9; clone_size: .; cdr3_nt: TGTGCCAGCAGCTTATATACAGGATTCACCGGGGAGCTGTTTTTT; cdr3_aa: CASSLYTGFTGELFF